A single sample is the source of the 32 T cell receptor beta chains below, sequenced in a study of blood T cell repertoires in COVID-19. Some clones are missing from TCRdb's copy, which holds only in-frame ones; the method was immunoSEQ multiplex PCR. The sample lists hundreds of thousands of clones, around 92% seen once, with roughly 4% in the top ten. Input material: PBMCs or T cells enriched from blood (not recorded which). These receptors all come from a woman aged 25 to 45 with acute COVID-19.

The chain recombines TRBV5-1 with TRBJ2-5, with TRBD2 matching over 10 bases. This CDR3 region has 17 residues. Germline lookup yields CDR1 SGHRS and CDR2 YFSETQ. Trimming took 0 bases from V and 2 from J; bases not matched to a gene: 7. CDR3 loop: CASSLVPSGGLQETQYF. CDR3 in DNA: TGCGCCAGCAGCTTGGTTCCTAGCGGGGGCCTTCAAGAGACCCAGTACTTC.

Here the CDR3 DNA reads TGTGCCAGCAGTTCAGGGACAGATGGCTACACCTTC. Translation gives CASSSGTDGYTF. This chain links TRBV12-3 or TRBV12-4 with TRBJ1-2; 7 bases agree with TRBD1. V dropped 4 bases and J dropped 6; count of bases not matched to a gene: 2. The CDR3 consists of 12 residues.

V usage is TRBV4-1 and J usage is TRBJ2-7; D perhaps matches TRBD2 (6 bases). There are 14 residues in the CDR3. CDR1 is MGHRA and CDR2 is YSYEKL in the germline V gene. V lost 1 base and J lost 2, with 9 bases in between. The CDR3 DNA is TGCGCCAGCAGCCAAGCCGCGGGAACCTACGAGCAGTACTTC. Its protein product is CASSQAAGTYEQYF.

The gene calls are TRBV5-6 and TRBJ1-6; 7 nucleotides align to TRBD1. Germline V gene sequence: CDR1 SGHDT, CDR2 YYEEEE. The J segment lost 6 bases and the V segment lost 4 bases, leaving 1 base of the junction unmatched. The CDR3 covers 13 residues. The CDR3 coding sequence is TGTGCCAGCAGCCGGGACAGTAATTCACCCCTCCACTTT. Translated: CASSRDSNSPLHF.

The chain combines TRBV19 with TRBJ1-1; D ambiguous. The germline gives CDR1 LNHDA, CDR2 SQIVND (reference sequence). This CDR3 has 15 residues. V dropped 5 bases and J dropped 5 bases, with 18 bases sitting between them. The CDR3 DNA is TGTGCCAGTAGTTCTTCCCCAGTAGGAGAAACTGAAGCTTTCTTT. Translating gives CASSSSPVGETEAFF.

This clone was detected only once. As DNA, the CDR3 is TGTGCCAGCAGCTTAGTGGAGCGGGGAGGGACCCAGTACTTC. Protein sequence: CASSLVERGGTQYF. The chain combines TRBV7-2 with TRBJ2-5, with 7 positions matching TRBD2. Trimming at V came to 1 base and at J to 7 bases, leaving 6 bases not matched to a gene. CDR1 SGHTA and CDR2 FQGNSA come from the germline V gene. This CDR3 is built from 14 residues.

The chain employs TRBV11-2 and TRBJ1-4; D remains unclear. V lost 0 bases and J 3 bases, leaving 11 bases between the germline ends. The CDR3 covers 16 residues. The germline CDR1 and CDR2 sequences are SGHAT and FQNNGV. CDR3 DNA sequence: TGTGCCAGCAGCTTAGATCCCGGGGAACCTAATGAAAAACTGTTTTTT. Its translation: CASSLDPGEPNEKLFF.

The genes are TRBV30 and TRBJ1-2; no clear D gene. Trimming took 5 bases from V and 2 from J, leaving 15 bases between them. Germline V gene sequence: CDR1 GTSNPN, CDR2 SVGIG (reference sequence). The CDR3 loop spans 14 amino acids. The CDR3 sequence is CAWDRGPENYGYTF. The CDR3 DNA reads as TGTGCCTGGGACCGAGGCCCAGAGAACTATGGCTACACCTTC.

CDR3 nucleotides: TGTGCCAGCAGCCGCGGCGGGGGCACAGATACGCAGTATTTT. It encodes CASSRGGGTDTQYF. V gene TRBV7-8 combines with J gene TRBJ2-3; D is perhaps TRBD2 (6 bases). The CDR3 has 14 amino acids. Trimming removed 5 bases at V and 1 base at J, with 10 bases between. Germline V gene lookup returns CDR1 SGHVS and CDR2 FQNEAQ.

The sample holds one count of this clone. The V call is TRBV30, the J call TRBJ1-6; TRBD1 matches 7 bases. The germline V gene encodes CDR1 GTSNPN and CDR2 SVGIG (reference sequence). The V and J ends lost 8 bases and 4 bases, in that order; junction bases with no gene match: 2. The CDR3 has 12 residues. CDR3: CAVGQYNSPLHF. In nucleotides, the CDR3 is TGTGCCGTGGGACAGTATAATTCACCCCTCCACTTT.

V is TRBV5-8 and J is TRBJ1-2; D is unclear. The germline CDR1 and CDR2 sequences are SGHTS and YDEGEE. The ends were cut back, 4 bases at V and 3 bases at J, with 19 bases in the middle. This CDR3 comprises 16 residues. CDR3 amino acids: CASSVPGSKPYYGYTF. CDR3 DNA sequence: TGTGCCAGCAGCGTCCCCGGGTCGAAGCCCTACTATGGCTACACCTTC.

This rearrangement joins TRBV7-9 to TRBJ1-2; TRBD1 matches 9 bases. This CDR3 contains 15 residues. Germline CDR1 reads SEHNR; CDR2 reads FQNEAQ (reference sequence). V shed 1 base, J shed 2 bases, and the junction held 2 bases outside the gene matches. CDR3 sequence reads: CASSLGTGANYGYTF. The CDR3 DNA sequence: TGTGCCAGCAGCTTAGGGACAGGGGCAAACTATGGCTACACCTTC.

The rearrangement uses TRBV9 and TRBJ1-5; D call uncertain. Trimming stripped 4 bases from V and 9 bases from J, with 17 bases between. The CDR3 has 14 amino acids. Germline V gives CDR1 SGDLS, CDR2 YYNGEE. The DNA for the CDR3 is TGTGCCAGCAGCCCAGAGGGAGGGAAGCTGCCCCAGCATTTT. Amino acids: CASSPEGGKLPQHF. Supplemented by reference TRBV9 and TRBJ1-5, the full variable domain reads DSGVTQTPKHLITATGQRVTLRCSPRSGDLSVYWYQQSLDQGLQFLIQYYNGEERAKGNILERFSAQQFPDLHSELNLSSLELGDSALYFCASSPEGGKLPQHFGDGTRLSIL.

The chain carries TRBV2 and TRBJ2-2, with TRBD1 matching over 9 bases. From germline, CDR1 is SNHLY and CDR2 FYNNEI. Germline trimming cut 5 bases from V and 7 bases from J; bases unmatched to any gene: 8. The CDR3 sequence is 15 residues long. The CDR3 spells CASSFTGGPDGELFF. The CDR3 coding sequence is TGTGCCAGCAGTTTTACAGGGGGCCCAGACGGGGAGCTGTTTTTT. Full variable domain (outside the CDR3, taken from reference TRBV2 and TRBJ2-2): EPEVTQTPSHQVTQMGQEVILRCVPISNHLYFYWYRQILGQKVEFLVSFYNNEISEKSEIFDDQFSVERPDGSNFTLKIRSTKLEDSAMYFCASSFTGGPDGELFFGEGSRLTVL.

V usage is TRBV10-1 and J usage is TRBJ2-3; D call uncertain. V lost 8 bases and J lost 1, with 16 bases in between. In germline, CDR1 is WNHNN, CDR2 SYGVQD (reference sequence). The CDR3 sequence is 15 residues long. The CDR3 DNA reads TGCGCCAGCGGAAAATCGACTCAGTGCACAGATACGCAGTATTTT. It yields the protein CASGKSTQCTDTQYF.

This clone was observed a single time. The rearrangement links TRBV19 to TRBJ1-2, with 7 bases matching TRBD1. After removal of 1 base from V and 3 bases from J, the junction contained 2 bases not matched to a gene. Germline V gives CDR1 LNHDA, CDR2 SQIVND (reference sequence). The CDR3 covers 14 residues. The chain's CDR3 is CASSIGTGDYGYTF. CDR3 nucleotides: TGTGCCAGTAGTATAGGAACAGGGGACTATGGCTACACCTTC.

The CDR3 here is CASSPGQTDFWYGYTF. The DNA for the CDR3 is TGTGCCAGTAGTCCCGGACAGACGGATTTTTGGTATGGCTACACCTTC. J is TRBJ1-2 and V is TRBV19, with TRBD1 as a possible D gene (6 bases). The germline V gene encodes CDR1 LNHDA and CDR2 SQIVND (reference sequence). The CDR3 contains 16 residues. V was shortened by 5 bases and J by 5 bases, with 21 bases between the two germline ends. The full variable domain, in which reference TRBV19 and TRBJ1-2 provide the parts outside the CDR3, is DGGITQSPKYLFRKEGQNVTLSCEQNLNHDAMYWYRQDPGQGLRLIYYSQIVNDFQKGDIAEGYSVSREKKESFPLTVTSAQKNPTAFYLCASSPGQTDFWYGYTFGSGTRLTVV.

The rearrangement joins TRBV15 to TRBJ1-3, with no clear D. The CDR3 consists of 16 residues. Germline CDR1 and CDR2: LNHNV and YYDKDF (reference sequence). Between the trimmed V and J ends, which lost 3 bases and 4 bases, there was a span of 16 bases. In nucleotides, the CDR3 is TGTGCCACCAGCAGCGCGGACTCCGCCCGAGGAAACACCATATATTTT. As protein: CATSSADSARGNTIYF.

For this clone: Other DNA sequences of this sample code for an identical CDR3. The gene calls are TRBV10-1 and TRBJ2-1, with D possibly matching TRBD2 (6 bases). V lost 0 bases to trimming and J lost 1 base, with 7 bases between them. Germline lookup yields CDR1 WNHNN and CDR2 SYGVQD (reference sequence). The CDR3 has 15 residues. CDR3 region: CASSESGGSYNEQFF. Here the CDR3 DNA reads TGCGCCAGCAGTGAGTCGGGGGGTTCCTACAATGAGCAGTTCTTC.

The gene calls are TRBV13 and TRBJ1-2, with 10 bases identical to TRBD1. CDR1 PRHDT and CDR2 FYEKMQ come from the germline V gene (reference sequence). The CDR3 consists of 15 residues. Losses at the gene ends were 7 bases for V and 3 bases for J; bases not matched to a gene: 8. The CDR3 DNA reads as TGTGCCAGCAATTTACAAGGACAGGGGGACTATGGCTACACCTTC. Translation: CASNLQGQGDYGYTF.

The gene calls are TRBV3-1 (or the pseudogene TRBV3-2) and TRBJ1-2, with D unresolved. Trimming removed 3 bases at V and 4 bases at J, with 3 bases between. In germline, CDR1 is LGHDT, CDR2 YNNKEL (reference sequence). The CDR3 contains 11 residues. Written as DNA, the CDR3 is TGTGCCAGCAGCCACAGCTATGGCTACACCTTC. This codes for CASSHSYGYTF.

V is TRBV9 and J is TRBJ1-6, with D possibly being TRBD1 (5 bases). Germline loops: CDR1 SGDLS, CDR2 YYNGEE. The CDR3 totals 14 residues. Trimming took 7 bases from V and 7 from J, leaving 15 bases between them. CDR3 in DNA: TGTGCCAGCCAGGGACGGGGGAAAAATTCACCCCTCCACTTT. Encoded protein: CASQGRGKNSPLHF.

This chain's CDR3 is CAIKDRYNSPLHF. The DNA for the CDR3 is TGTGCCATTAAGGACAGGTATAATTCACCCCTCCACTTT. V and J are TRBV10-3 and TRBJ1-6; 7 bases fit TRBD1. CDR1 and CDR2 from the germline V gene are ENHRY and SYGVKD. The V gene end was trimmed by 9 bases and the J gene end by 4 bases; junction bases not matched to a gene: 3. The CDR3 is made up of 13 amino acids.

The gene calls are TRBV12-5 and TRBJ1-2, with D unresolved. The CDR3 covers 15 residues. Germline-derived CDR1 and CDR2 are LGHNT and FRNRAP. With 1 base removed from V and 2 bases from J, the gap between germline ends came to 11 bases. The CDR3 nucleotides are TGTGCTAGTGGTTTGGCCCCCGAGGTAAACTATGGCTACACCTTC. Protein: CASGLAPEVNYGYTF.

The chain carries TRBV27 and TRBJ1-2, with D possibly being TRBD1 (5 bases). CDR1 is MNHEY and CDR2 is SMNVEV in the germline V gene (reference sequence). V gave up 10 bases and J gave up 7 bases, with 25 bases separating them. The length of the CDR3 is 15 residues. CDR3 in DNA: TGTGCCAAAGAACTCCCGGGCCCAGGGTGCCCTGGCTACACCTTC. Translated, it gives CAKELPGPGCPGYTF.

CDR3 sequence: CASSLESAGETQYF. The CDR3 DNA reads as TGCGCCAGCAGCTTGGAATCGGCAGGAGAGACCCAGTACTTC. The chain uses TRBV5-1 and TRBJ2-5; no clear D. The CDR3 length is 14 residues. With 0 bases removed from V and 4 bases from J, the gap between germline ends came to 10 bases. CDR1 is SGHRS, CDR2 YFSETQ, per germline.

V is TRBV28 and J is TRBJ1-4; 8 positions agree with TRBD1. The CDR3 has 17 amino acids. The germline V gene encodes CDR1 MDHEN and CDR2 SYDVKM. Losses at the gene ends were 5 bases for V and 5 bases for J; bases not matched to a gene: 13. Here the CDR3 reads CASSLGGGGQGNEKLFF. CDR3 bases: TGTGCCAGCAGTCTAGGGGGGGGAGGACAGGGAAATGAAAAACTGTTTTTT.

The chain employs TRBV6-2 or TRBV6-3 and TRBJ1-5, with D perhaps matching TRBD1 (6 bases). V was pared by 6 bases and J by 6 bases, with 15 bases between. The CDR3 is 14 residues long. Germline values: CDR1 MNHEY, CDR2 SVGEGT. CDR3 sequence: CASSRPGVFQPQHF. The CDR3 bases are TGTGCCAGCAGCCGACCAGGGGTTTTTCAGCCCCAGCATTTT.

This clone has a single count. The chain combines TRBV5-6 with TRBJ2-3; possible D gene TRBD2, 6 bases. Germline assignment: CDR1 SGHDT and CDR2 YYEEEE. V was pared by 1 base and J by 3 bases, with 9 bases between. There are 14 residues in the CDR3. CDR3 nucleotides: TGTGCCAGCAGCTTGAGGAGGGGAACAGATACGCAGTATTTT. It encodes CASSLRRGTDTQYF.

This chain uses TRBV3-1 (or the pseudogene TRBV3-2) with TRBJ2-5; 8 bases agree with TRBD2. Germline assignment: CDR1 LGHDT and CDR2 YNNKEL (reference sequence). The junction had 15 bases not matched to a gene; V was cut back by 4 bases and J by 5 bases. The CDR3 runs to 17 residues. CDR3 sequence reads: CASSLGPGLAGWETQYF. The CDR3 DNA reads TGTGCCAGCAGCCTCGGACCCGGACTAGCAGGATGGGAGACCCAGTACTTC.

This sequence joins TRBV21-1 and TRBJ1-4; the table assigns TRBD1, which was not confirmed against the DNA. TRBV21-1 is given as a pseudogene. The CDR3 is 17 residues long. The CDR3 protein is CASSIPPWQGANEKLFF. The DNA of the CDR3 is TGTGCCAGCAGCATCCCCCCATGGCAGGGGGCTAATGAAAAACTGTTTTTT.

Only one count was recorded for this clone. The chain links TRBV6-1 to TRBJ2-5; TRBD2 might be the D (6 bases). Germline lookup yields CDR1 MNHNS and CDR2 SASEGT. The CDR3 contains 16 residues. V was shortened by 0 bases and J by 7 bases, with 18 bases between the two germline ends. The CDR3 DNA reads as TGTGCCAGCAGTGAAGCGGGGGGACGGGTCCTGTTGACCCAGTACTTC. Protein product: CASSEAGGRVLLTQYF.